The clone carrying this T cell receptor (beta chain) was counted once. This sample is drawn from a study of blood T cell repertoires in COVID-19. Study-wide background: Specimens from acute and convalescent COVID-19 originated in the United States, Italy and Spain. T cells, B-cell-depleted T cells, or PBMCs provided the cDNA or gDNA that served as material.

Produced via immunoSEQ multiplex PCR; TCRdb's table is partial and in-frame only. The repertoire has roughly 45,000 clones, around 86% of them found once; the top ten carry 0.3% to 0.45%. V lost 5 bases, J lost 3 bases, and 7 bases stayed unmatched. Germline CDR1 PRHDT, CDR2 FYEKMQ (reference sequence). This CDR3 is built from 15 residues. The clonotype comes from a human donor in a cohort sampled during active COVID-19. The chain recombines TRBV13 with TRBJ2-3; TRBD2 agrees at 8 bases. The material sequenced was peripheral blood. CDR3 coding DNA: TGTGCCAGCAGCATCGGGGGGGATAGAACAGATACGCAGTATTTT. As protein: CASSIGGDRTDTQYF.